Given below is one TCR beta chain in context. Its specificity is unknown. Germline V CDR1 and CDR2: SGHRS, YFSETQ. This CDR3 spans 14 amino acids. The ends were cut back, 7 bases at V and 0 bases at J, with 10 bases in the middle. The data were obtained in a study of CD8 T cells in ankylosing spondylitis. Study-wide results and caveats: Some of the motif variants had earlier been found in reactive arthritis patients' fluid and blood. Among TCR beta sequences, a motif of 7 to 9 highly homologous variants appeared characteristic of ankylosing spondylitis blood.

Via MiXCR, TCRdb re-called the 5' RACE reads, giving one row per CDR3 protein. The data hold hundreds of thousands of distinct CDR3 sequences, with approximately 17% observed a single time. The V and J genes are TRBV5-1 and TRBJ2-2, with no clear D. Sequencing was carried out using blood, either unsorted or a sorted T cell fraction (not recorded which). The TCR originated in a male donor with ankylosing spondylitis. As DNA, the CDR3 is TGCGCCAGCTCGACCGGTTCGAACACCGGGGAGCTGTTTTTT. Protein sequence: CASSTGSNTGELFF.